This is a list of T cell receptor beta chains from one sample in a study of OX40 agonist ivuxolimab in advanced cancers. Clones were sequenced by immunoSEQ multiplex PCR, and TCRdb holds only the in-frame ones, with some missing. The table includes tens of thousands of clones, around 81% detected once. The sample was CD4+ or CD8+ T cells sorted from blood, taken in a trial of the OX40 agonist ivuxolimab. The receptors shown here come from an adult with an advanced solid tumor such as melanoma, head and neck, liver or kidney cancer. The CDR3 runs from the conserved cysteine through the conserved F or W. The D gene is left open where the match is weak. The listing skips clone size in some rows; elsewhere it reads once, few, many or a size class.

d_call	v_call	j_call	clone_size	cdr3_length	cdr3_aa	cdr3_nt
NA	TRBV5-4	TRBJ2-3	NA	15	CASSLSPGSTDTQYF	TGTGCCAGCAGCTTGTCACCGGGATCTACAGATACGCAGTATTTT
NA	TRBV28	TRBJ1-5	NA	15	CASSFGQRSNQPQHF	TGTGCCAGCAGTTTTGGACAGAGGAGCAATCAGCCCCAGCATTTT
TRBD1	TRBV7-8	TRBJ1-2	once	18	CASSLSRTGGEVLYGYTF	TGTGCCAGCAGCTTATCCCGGACAGGAGGGGAGGTACTCTATGGCTACACCTTC
TRBD1	TRBV7-6	TRBJ2-1	NA	14	CASSWGTGVPEQFF	TGTGCCAGCAGCTGGGGGACAGGGGTTCCCGAGCAGTTCTTC
TRBD1	TRBV11-1	TRBJ1-1	NA	15	CASSLRDSMNTEAFF	TGTGCCAGCAGCTTAAGGGACAGCATGAACACTGAAGCTTTCTTT
TRBD2	TRBV10-3	TRBJ2-1	NA	15	CAIRGTSGSNNEQFF	TGTGCCATCAGAGGGACTAGCGGGAGTAACAATGAGCAGTTCTTC
TRBD1	TRBV27	TRBJ2-1	few	13	CASSLTGDNEQFF	TGTGCCAGCAGTCTAACAGGGGACAATGAGCAGTTCTTC
NA	TRBV6-1	TRBJ1-1	NA	14	CASSLQGGDTEAFF	TGTGCCAGCAGTCTACAGGGTGGAGACACTGAAGCTTTCTTT
TRBD1	TRBV6-1	TRBJ2-6	NA	18	CASSALTGGFSGANVLTF	TGTGCCAGCAGTGCATTAACAGGGGGCTTCTCTGGGGCCAACGTCCTGACTTTC
NA	TRBV27	TRBJ1-2	NA	15	CASSTVSGTFYGYTF	TGTGCCAGCAGTACCGTATCCGGGACGTTCTATGGCTACACCTTC
NA	TRBV2	TRBJ1-5	NA	17	CASSEYSRGPSLWPQHF	TGTGCCAGCAGTGAATATTCGCGGGGACCTTCATTATGGCCCCAGCATTTT
NA	TRBV2	TRBJ2-7	NA	14	CASSELRDRYEQYF	TGTGCCAGCAGTGAGTTGAGGGACCGCTACGAGCAGTACTTC
NA	TRBV7-9	TRBJ1-1	once	11	CASIINTEAFF	TGTGCCAGCATTATAAACACTGAAGCTTTCTTT
NA	TRBV2	TRBJ1-5	NA	14	CASSEFQGNQPQHF	TGTGCCAGCAGTGAATTCCAGGGCAATCAGCCCCAGCATTTT
NA	TRBV14	TRBJ2-4	NA	15	CASSQDWGDKNIQYF	TGTGCCAGCAGCCAAGACTGGGGGGACAAAAACATTCAGTACTTC
TRBD1	TRBV5-6	TRBJ1-2	NA	16	CASSWGTGGANYGYTF	TGTGCCAGCAGCTGGGGGACAGGGGGAGCTAACTATGGCTACACCTTC